A selection of T cell receptor beta chains follows, all from one sample in a study of a mutant IDH1 vaccine in newly diagnosed glioma. Their antigens are not known. Clones were sequenced by immunoSEQ multiplex PCR, and TCRdb holds only the in-frame ones, with some missing. The sample has some 60,000 clones; less than 90% are singletons. Sample: PBMCs, taken from a glioma patient whose treatment included an IDH1 peptide vaccine. The receptors originated from a man younger than 45 with glioma. CDR3s include the opening cysteine and the closing phenylalanine or tryptophan. The D gene is left open where the match is weak. The listing skips clone size in some rows; elsewhere it reads once, few, many or a size class.

abundance	d_gene	j_gene	v_gene	CDR3aa	CDR3nt
NA	TRBD1	TRBJ1-6	TRBV4-2	CASSQGADRNSPLHF	TGTGCCAGCAGCCAAGGGGCGGACAGGAATTCACCCCTCCACTTT
NA	NA	TRBJ2-7	TRBV5-1	CASSLVRETYEQYF	TGCGCCAGCAGCTTGGTACGAGAGACCTACGAGCAGTACTTC
NA	NA	TRBJ1-5	TRBV30	CAWSQGMNQPQHF	TGTGCCTGGAGCCAGGGTATGAACCAGCCCCAGCATTTT
NA	NA	TRBJ1-2	TRBV5-6	CASSSDSLRGYGYTF	TGTGCCAGCAGCTCGGACAGCCTCCGGGGCTATGGCTACACCTTC
NA	NA	TRBJ1-2	TRBV11-2	CASSGLQRSTDGYTF	TGTGCCAGCAGCGGGTTACAGCGTTCAACCGATGGCTACACCTTC
NA	TRBD1	TRBJ2-3	TRBV10-3	CAISPGQGSTDTQYF	TGTGCCATCAGCCCGGGACAGGGTTCGACAGATACGCAGTATTTT
NA	NA	TRBJ2-5	TRBV18	CASSSLPGQQLLKETQYF	TGTGCCAGCTCATCGCTCCCGGGTCAGCAACTCTTAAAAGAGACCCAGTACTTC
few	NA	TRBJ2-5	TRBV5-1	CASSFQGDQETQYF	TGCGCCAGCAGCTTTCAGGGTGACCAAGAGACCCAGTACTTC
NA	NA	TRBJ1-1	TRBV5-8	CASSPGALMNTEAFF	TGTGCCAGCAGCCCCGGGGCGCTTATGAACACTGAAGCTTTCTTT
NA	NA	TRBJ2-5	TRBV6-5	CASSYRGTQYF	TGTGCCAGCAGTTACAGAGGGACCCAGTACTTC
once	NA	TRBJ2-1	TRBV10-3	CAISTDSEQFF	TGTGCCATCAGTACAGACTCCGAGCAGTTCTTC
NA	NA	TRBJ2-7	TRBV6-5	CASSYSADPYEQYF	TGTGCCAGCAGTTACTCGGCAGATCCCTACGAGCAGTACTTC
NA	NA	TRBJ1-5	TRBV27	CASSPTRDKGQPQHF	TGTGCCAGCAGTCCGACGCGGGACAAGGGACAACCCCAGCATTTT
NA	NA	TRBJ2-1	TRBV15	CATSRDQGNYNEQFF	TGTGCCACCAGCAGAGATCAAGGGAACTACAATGAGCAGTTCTTC
NA	NA	TRBJ1-2	TRBV28	CASSLGQFSGNGYTF	TGTGCCAGCAGTTTGGGGCAGTTTTCCGGCAATGGCTACACCTTC
NA	NA	TRBJ2-1	TRBV27	CASSPLGGRYNEQFF	TGTGCCAGCAGCCCCCTCGGGGGGCGCTACAATGAGCAGTTCTTC
NA	NA	TRBJ2-5	TRBV7-7	CASSLGAGAQETQYF	TGTGCCAGCAGCTTAGGCGCGGGGGCCCAAGAGACCCAGTACTTC
once	TRBD2	TRBJ2-1	TRBV7-2	CASSTRLAGSRFF	TGTGCCAGCAGCACCCGACTAGCGGGAAGCCGTTTCTTC
NA	TRBD1	TRBJ1-2	TRBV4-2	CASSFWTGGDGYTF	TGTGCCAGCAGCTTTTGGACAGGGGGCGATGGCTACACCTTC
NA	NA	TRBJ2-2	TRBV19	CASSMGTNTGELFF	TGTGCCAGTAGTATGGGAACGAACACCGGGGAGCTGTTTTTT